A single sample gave rise to the 29 T cell receptor beta chains below, sequenced in a study of blood T cell repertoires in COVID-19. Method: immunoSEQ multiplex PCR; TCRdb's copy keeps in-frame clones and lacks some. This table has 100,000 or so clones, almost 95% appearing once. Sequencing was done on a sample of peripheral blood. Every receptor here comes from a woman aged 55 to 70 with active COVID-19.

The chain recombines TRBV7-2 with TRBJ2-7; 8 positions agree with TRBD1. CDR1 and CDR2 from the germline V gene are SGHTA and FQGNSA. The CDR3 covers 14 residues. Germline trimming cut 5 bases from V and 3 bases from J; bases unmatched to any gene: 6. Here the CDR3 DNA reads TGTGCCAGCAGCACGGACAGGGCGGTCTACGAGCAGTACTTC. It yields the protein CASSTDRAVYEQYF.

This clone occurred a few times. The chain combines TRBV15 with TRBJ1-1, with TRBD1 matching 9 bases. CDR1 LNHNV and CDR2 YYDKDF come from the germline V gene (reference sequence). CDR3 length: 16 residues. J gave up 1 base and V 4 bases, and 7 bases lay outside the gene matches. CDR3 in DNA: TGTGCCACCAGCACTAGGACAGGGGCTCAGAACACTGAAGCTTTCTTT. Translated, it gives CATSTRTGAQNTEAFF.

The rearrangement joins TRBV14 to TRBJ2-2; TRBD2 aligns across 10 bases. Germline V gene lookup returns CDR1 SGHDN and CDR2 FVKESK. V lost 0 bases and J lost 4; bases outside the gene matches: 8. The CDR3 runs to 18 residues. CDR3 region: CASSQEFWGLASTGELFF. CDR3 coding DNA: TGTGCCAGCAGCCAAGAATTCTGGGGACTAGCGTCCACCGGGGAGCTGTTTTTT.

The V call is TRBV7-2, the J call TRBJ1-4; possibly TRBD1 for D (5 bases). V dropped 4 bases and J dropped 1 base, with 7 bases sitting between them. This CDR3 region has 14 residues. Germline loops: CDR1 SGHTA, CDR2 FQGNSA. The CDR3, as DNA: TGTGCCAGCAGCTATAGGGGAACTAATGAAAAACTGTTTTTT. This translates into CASSYRGTNEKLFF.

This sequence joins TRBV27 and TRBJ2-3; 10 bases align to TRBD2. Germline V CDR1 and CDR2: MNHEY, SMNVEV (reference sequence). Trimming removed 8 bases from V and 3 bases from J; junction bases left unmatched: 14. The CDR3 is 17 residues long. As DNA, the CDR3 is TGTGCCAGCCGCCTAGCGGGGGCCCTCCTCCGGACAGATACGCAGTATTTT. It is translated as CASRLAGALLRTDTQYF.

The rearrangement joins TRBV19 to TRBJ1-5; a possible D gene is TRBD1 (5 bases). The germline CDR1 and CDR2 sequences are LNHDA and SQIVND (reference sequence). Trimming shortened V by 3 bases and J by 3 bases, and 15 bases separated the two germline ends. The CDR3 covers 16 residues. Written as DNA, the CDR3 is TGTGCCAGTAGTATGTCGGCAGGGAGGGCCAATCAGCCCCAGCATTTT. It codes for CASSMSAGRANQPQHF.

The chain employs TRBV12-3 or TRBV12-4 and TRBJ1-6, with D possibly being TRBD1 (6 bases). Trimming removed 4 bases from V and 10 bases from J, with 8 bases in between. The CDR3 consists of 12 residues. The CDR3 sequence: CASSSDRSPLHF. CDR3 nucleotides: TGTGCCAGCAGTTCCGACAGGTCACCCCTCCACTTT.

This chain uses TRBV10-3 with TRBJ2-7; 10 bases line up with TRBD2. V lost 4 bases, J lost 0 bases, and 3 bases stayed unmatched. Germline CDR1 is ENHRY and CDR2 is SYGVKD. CDR3 length equals 15 residues. Here the CDR3 reads CAISGGLASSYEQYF. The CDR3 DNA follows: TGTGCCATCAGTGGGGGACTAGCGAGCTCCTACGAGCAGTACTTC.

The chain combines TRBV11-3 with TRBJ1-2; perhaps TRBD1 as D (5 bases). The CDR3 spans 21 residues. V lost 0 bases and J lost 0, with 26 bases in between. Germline V CDR1 and CDR2: SGHNT, YENEEA. In DNA form, the CDR3 reads TGTGCCAGCAGCTTAGAGGGAGGGGCCGGAAAGCTTTTGCGAGCTAACTATGGCTACACCTTC. It codes for CASSLEGGAGKLLRANYGYTF.

The chain couples TRBV9 to TRBJ1-1; the match to TRBD1 covers 12 bases. The CDR3 is 17 amino acids. V lost 1 base and J lost 0; bases outside the gene matches: 4. CDR1 is SGDLS and CDR2 is YYNGEE in the germline V gene. The CDR3 here is CASSVSGTGGVNTEAFF. The CDR3 nucleotides read TGTGCCAGCAGCGTATCCGGGACAGGGGGCGTGAACACTGAAGCTTTCTTT.

Sample share makes this clone medium-sized. The rearrangement links TRBV4-2 to TRBJ2-7; 15 nucleotides align to TRBD2. Germline CDR1 is LGHNA and CDR2 is YNFKEQ. The J segment lost 12 bases and the V segment lost 0 bases, leaving 12 bases of the junction unmatched. CDR3 length: 17 amino acids. The CDR3 reads CASSQDPTGTSGRSVYF. The CDR3 nucleotides read TGTGCCAGCAGCCAAGATCCAACCGGGACTAGCGGGAGGAGTGTGTACTTC.

DNA of the CDR3: TGTGCCAGCAGTTTAGGCCAGAGGCCCTACGAGCAGTACTTC. Translating it yields CASSLGQRPYEQYF. The rearrangement joins TRBV28 to TRBJ2-7; D call uncertain. The CDR3 runs to 14 residues. Germline V gene lookup returns CDR1 MDHEN and CDR2 SYDVKM. Trimming removed 2 bases from V and 2 bases from J, with 10 bases in between.

This clone was seen just once. The rearrangement links TRBV5-4 to TRBJ2-4; 12 nucleotides line up with TRBD2. V gave up 0 bases and J gave up 4 bases; unmatched junction bases: 2. The CDR3 extends over 16 amino acids. The germline gives CDR1 SGHNT, CDR2 YYREEE (reference sequence). CDR3 bases: TGTGCCAGCAGCTTGGCGGGACTAGCGGGTAAAAACATTCAGTACTTC. Its protein product is CASSLAGLAGKNIQYF.

The genes are TRBV30 and TRBJ2-6, with D unresolved. The germline V gene has CDR1 GTSNPN and CDR2 SVGIG (reference sequence). The CDR3 totals 15 residues. V lost 2 bases, J lost 0 bases, and 8 bases lay in between. The CDR3 loop is CAWSTRLSGANVLTF. The CDR3 DNA sequence: TGTGCCTGGAGTACCAGGCTCTCTGGGGCCAACGTCCTGACTTTC.

The V call is TRBV19, the J call TRBJ2-7; 9 bases match TRBD2. Germline CDR1 is LNHDA and CDR2 is SQIVND (reference sequence). The CDR3 length is 15 residues. The J segment lost 6 bases and the V segment lost 5 bases, leaving 11 bases of the junction unmatched. CDR3 bases: TGTGCCAGTAGTGTCCCGGGACTAGCTATGGGCGAGCAGTACTTC. Translating it yields CASSVPGLAMGEQYF.

The chain carries TRBV5-4 and TRBJ2-1; 8 positions match TRBD1. V dropped 6 bases and J dropped 8; count of bases not matched to a gene: 10. This CDR3 is built from 14 residues. Germline V CDR1 and CDR2: SGHNT, YYREEE (reference sequence). Here the CDR3 reads CASKKAGGAHEQFF. As DNA, the CDR3 is TGTGCCAGCAAGAAGGCAGGGGGCGCGCATGAGCAGTTCTTC. The variable domain in full, with the rest retrieved from reference TRBV5-4 and TRBJ2-1, is ETGVTQSPTHLIKTRGQQVTLRCSSQSGHNTVSWYQQALGQGPQFIFQYYREEENGRGNFPPRFSGLQFPNYSSELNVNALELDDSALYLCASKKAGGAHEQFFGPGTRLTVL.

This clone came up a few times. V gene TRBV6-1 combines with J gene TRBJ1-6; 12 bases are a match to TRBD1. Germline CDR1 reads MNHNS; CDR2 reads SASEGT. V lost 4 bases, J lost 1 base, and 5 bases stayed unmatched. The CDR3 has 18 amino acids. DNA of the CDR3: TGTGCCAGCAGTGCCCCGGGACAGGGGGCTTCCTATAATTCACCCCTCCACTTT. It codes for CASSAPGQGASYNSPLHF.

This chain connects TRBV19 to TRBJ2-1, with D tentatively TRBD2 (6 bases). The CDR3 runs to 14 residues. From germline, CDR1 is LNHDA and CDR2 SQIVND (reference sequence). Trimming cost V 1 base and J 6 bases, with 10 bases left between them. This CDR3 reads CASSIVTGGNEQFF. DNA of the CDR3: TGTGCCAGTAGTATAGTCACCGGGGGCAATGAGCAGTTCTTC. The full variable domain, rest sourced from reference TRBV19 and TRBJ2-1, is DGGITQSPKYLFRKEGQNVTLSCEQNLNHDAMYWYRQDPGQGLRLIYYSQIVNDFQKGDIAEGYSVSREKKESFPLTVTSAQKNPTAFYLCASSIVTGGNEQFFGPGTRLTVL.

V gene TRBV27 combines with J gene TRBJ1-4; 7 bases line up with TRBD1. The CDR3 runs to 14 residues. V gave up 2 bases and J gave up 4 bases; unmatched junction bases: 1. CDR1 MNHEY and CDR2 SMNVEV come from the germline V gene (reference sequence). Here the CDR3 reads CASSLGQVNEKLFF. CDR3 in DNA: TGTGCCAGCAGTTTAGGACAGGTTAATGAAAAACTGTTTTTT.

The chain is built from TRBV29-1 and TRBJ2-1; 12 bases fit TRBD1. The germline V gene has CDR1 SQVTM and CDR2 ANQGSEA. Trimming took 6 bases from V and 7 from J; bases not matched to a gene: 13. This CDR3 spans 16 amino acids. The CDR3 DNA reads TGCAGCGTCGGGGGGACAGGGGGCCGAATTTTAAATGAGCAGTTCTTC. The encoded protein is CSVGGTGGRILNEQFF.

This chain links TRBV11-2 with TRBJ2-5, with a possible D match to TRBD2 (5 bases). CDR1 is SGHAT and CDR2 is FQNNGV in the germline V gene. V lost 6 bases, J lost 6 bases, and 17 bases lay in between. CDR3 size: 14 residues. The CDR3 DNA sequence: TGTGCCAGCAGATCGGTGCGCAGAGGGAAGACCCAGTACTTC. This encodes CASRSVRRGKTQYF.

This rearrangement joins TRBV14 to TRBJ2-5, with D possibly TRBD1 on 6 matching bases. Trimming removed 0 bases at V and 1 base at J, with 12 bases between. Germline CDR1 and CDR2: SGHDN and FVKESK. CDR3 size: 16 residues. The CDR3 loop is CASSQDAGAIQETQYF. For the CDR3, the DNA is TGTGCCAGCAGCCAAGATGCAGGGGCCATCCAAGAGACCCAGTACTTC.

The chain recombines TRBV28 with TRBJ2-1, with D possibly matching TRBD2 (5 bases). Trimming shortened V by 5 bases and J by 10 bases, and 9 bases separated the two germline ends. CDR1 and CDR2 (germline): MDHEN, SYDVKM. This CDR3 contains 11 residues. CDR3 sequence reads: CASSTEVEQFF. The CDR3 region has the DNA TGTGCCAGCAGTACGGAGGTCGAGCAGTTCTTC.

Here the CDR3 reads CASSLGSGESQETQYF. The CDR3 nucleotides are TGTGCCAGCAGCTTAGGGTCGGGGGAGTCCCAAGAGACCCAGTACTTC. This chain connects TRBV7-2 to TRBJ2-5; tentative D call: TRBD2 (6 bases). Trimming shortened V by 1 base and J by 1 base, and 13 bases separated the two germline ends. Germline-derived CDR1 and CDR2 are SGHTA and FQGNSA. The CDR3 runs 16 residues.

CDR3 nucleotide sequence: TGTGCCAGCATTGGGGCACAGGGGGCCTCGGGAAACACCATATATTTT. Protein: CASIGAQGASGNTIYF. This sequence joins TRBV28 and TRBJ1-3; TRBD1 aligns across 9 bases. This CDR3 is 16 amino acids long. V shed 7 bases, J shed 4 bases, and the junction held 11 bases outside the gene matches. Germline V gene sequence: CDR1 MDHEN, CDR2 SYDVKM. Full variable domain (remainder filled in from reference TRBV28 and TRBJ1-3): DVKVTQSSRYLVKRTGEKVFLECVQDMDHENMFWYRQDPGLGLRLIYFSYDVKMKEKGDIPEGYSVSREKKERFSLILESASTNQTSMYLCASIGAQGASGNTIYFGEGSWLTVV.

The chain uses TRBV10-3 and TRBJ1-2; 10 bases map to TRBD1. The CDR3 is 15 residues long. The trim removed 4 bases at V and 2 bases at J, leaving 4 bases unmatched. Germline values: CDR1 ENHRY, CDR2 SYGVKD. The CDR3 loop reads CAISGGTGANYGYTF. The CDR3 nucleotides are TGTGCCATCAGTGGAGGGACAGGGGCCAACTATGGCTACACCTTC.

V usage is TRBV20-1 and J usage is TRBJ2-1; 7 bases line up with TRBD1. J gave up 4 bases and V 3 bases, and 6 bases lay outside the gene matches. The CDR3 runs 14 residues. In germline, CDR1 is DFQATT, CDR2 SNEGSKA (reference sequence). The CDR3 coding sequence is TGCAGTGCTAGTGGGACAGAAATTTACAATGAGCAGTTCTTC. Amino acids: CSASGTEIYNEQFF.

The gene calls are TRBV7-2 and TRBJ2-7, with D possibly matching TRBD2 (6 bases). V was cut by 1 base and J by 6 bases, with 13 bases left in between. This CDR3 is built from 14 residues. From germline, CDR1 is SGHTA and CDR2 FQGNSA. Here the CDR3 reads CASSLGGDFGEQYF. The CDR3 DNA reads TGTGCCAGCAGCTTAGGAGGGGACTTCGGCGAGCAGTACTTC.

V usage is TRBV19 and J usage is TRBJ2-3; 7 nucleotides line up with TRBD1. With 6 bases clipped from V and 4 bases from J, the junction kept 10 bases outside the gene matches. Per the germline V gene, CDR1 is LNHDA and CDR2 is SQIVND (reference sequence). The CDR3 sequence is 15 residues long. CDR3 amino acids: CASRPRQGGPDTQYF. Here the CDR3 DNA reads TGTGCCAGTAGGCCTCGACAGGGCGGTCCAGATACGCAGTATTTT.